Below are 2 T cell receptor beta chains sequenced from a single sample in a study of memory CD8 T cells in hepatitis C reinfection. This sample's time point: peak reinfection, 3 to 8 weeks after reinfection detection. TCR sequencing was done directly ex vivo on sorted cells, without expansion in vitro. Profiled with immunoSEQ multiplex PCR; TCRdb holds only in-frame clones, not every one. The data show tens of thousands of clones, around 87% seen once. The source material was naive CD8+ T cells sorted from blood. The receptors stem from a man between 18 and 29 years old with hepatitis C virus infection.

This chain links TRBV19 with TRBJ1-2; D possibly corresponds to TRBD1 (5 bases). This CDR3 has 14 residues. Trimming removed 6 bases at V and 6 bases at J, with 17 bases between. CDR1 and CDR2 from the germline V gene are LNHDA and SQIVND (reference sequence). The CDR3, as DNA: TGTGCCAGTAGCCTCAGGAAGGCAGGGAATGGCTACACCTTC. Its protein is CASSLRKAGNGYTF.

The gene calls are TRBV4-1 and TRBJ2-5; possibly TRBD1 for D (6 bases). The V and J ends lost 1 base and 1 base respectively, with 10 bases between them. Germline assignment: CDR1 MGHRA and CDR2 YSYEKL. The CDR3 has 15 residues. In nucleotides, the CDR3 is TGCGCCAGCAGCCAAGTTGTGGGGGCCCAAGAGACCCAGTACTTC. Amino acid sequence: CASSQVVGAQETQYF.